These 27 T cell receptor beta chains were all obtained from the same sample, sequenced in a study of metastatic and nonmetastatic thyroid tumors. There were no patients who had received any treatment before thyroid surgery. TCRdb reprocessed the PCR reads via MiXCR. The sample carries 5,000 to 5,500 clones, approximately 30% recorded once. Sequenced sample: adjacent normal tissue. The receptors were sampled from a female donor with papillary thyroid cancer or a benign thyroid nodule (not recorded which). Some clones in this sample may be carry-over from other donors' samples.

By sample fraction, this clone is large (0.1 to 1%). The sample carries other DNA sequences with the same CDR3. The chain couples TRBV12-3 or TRBV12-4 to TRBJ2-2; D gene uncertain. This CDR3 region has 12 residues. The V end was cut by 6 bases, the J end by 6 bases, with 8 bases between. The CDR3 nucleotides read TGTGCCAGCAGCAACCTACCCGGGGAGCTGTTTTTT. This codes for CASSNLPGELFF.

By sample share, this clone is medium-sized. The chain links TRBV7-9 to TRBJ1-2; the D gene is possibly TRBD1 (6 bases). CDR1 is SEHNR and CDR2 is FQNEAQ in the germline V gene (reference sequence). Trimming took off 4 bases at V and 4 bases at J, with 10 bases between the two ends. The CDR3 has 13 amino acids. The CDR3 coding sequence is TGTGCCAGCAGCTCGGAACAGGGCTATGGCTACACCTTC. This gives the protein CASSSEQGYGYTF. The full variable domain, in which reference TRBV7-9 and TRBJ1-2 provide the parts outside the CDR3, is DTGVSQNPRHKITKRGQNVTFRCDPISEHNRLYWYRQTLGQGPEFLTYFQNEAQLEKSRLLSDRFSAERPKGSFSTLEIQRTEQGDSAMYLCASSSEQGYGYTFGSGTRLTVV.

This clone has more than one count but fewer than ten. The CDR3: CASRDGELFF. CDR3 sequence (DNA): TGTGCCAGTCGTGACGGGGAGCTGTTTTTT. The chain employs TRBV6-1 and TRBJ2-2; D call uncertain. Germline V gene sequence: CDR1 MNHNS, CDR2 SASEGT. The V gene lost 9 bases and the J gene lost 7 bases, with 6 bases spanning the gap. This CDR3 is 10 amino acids long.

This clone was seen a handful of times. The V and J genes are TRBV27 and TRBJ2-7; TRBD1 is a possible D gene (6 bases). The CDR3 contains 17 residues. The V end was cut by 3 bases, the J end by 1 base, with 19 bases between. Per the germline V gene, CDR1 is MNHEY and CDR2 is SMNVEV (reference sequence). The CDR3 bases are TGTGCCAGCAGTTTTTCTCATACAGGGATAGTATCCTACGAGCAGTACTTC. Translated, it gives CASSFSHTGIVSYEQYF.

The CDR3 is CSAKSGSRTDTQYF. The CDR3 DNA sequence: TGCAGTGCTAAGAGCGGGAGTCGGACAGATACGCAGTATTTT. This chain uses TRBV20-1 with TRBJ2-3; TRBD2 aligns across 8 bases. CDR3 length: 14 amino acids. CDR1 and CDR2 from the germline V gene are DFQATT and SNEGSKA (reference sequence). V trimming: 4 bases; J trimming: 3 bases; junction bases outside the gene matches: 6.

This clone qualifies as medium-sized. This CDR3 reads CATDEQGTNYGYTF. The CDR3 DNA sequence: TGTGCCACCGACGAACAGGGTACGAACTATGGCTACACCTTC. This chain uses TRBV10-3 with TRBJ1-2; D possibly corresponds to TRBD1 (6 bases). The CDR3 is made up of 14 amino acids. Germline CDR1 and CDR2: ENHRY and SYGVKD. V lost 10 bases and J 2 bases, leaving 17 bases between the germline ends.

This clone qualifies as large. This sequence joins TRBV6-2 or TRBV6-3 and TRBJ2-7; D call uncertain. The CDR3 is made up of 14 amino acids. Germline V gene sequence: CDR1 MNHEY, CDR2 SVGEGT. The V end lost 5 bases, the J end lost 0 bases, and 11 bases lay between the germline ends. CDR3 DNA sequence: TGTGCCAGCAGTAGCGTCCGAAGCTCCTACGAGCAGTACTTC. Its translation is CASSSVRSSYEQYF.

CDR3 sequence reads: CSAGGVAASDTQYF. For the CDR3, the DNA is TGCAGTGCCGGGGGGGTAGCGGCTTCAGATACGCAGTATTTT. The chain recombines TRBV20-1 with TRBJ2-3, with 8 bases aligning to TRBD2. CDR1 is DFQATT and CDR2 is SNEGSKA in the germline V gene (reference sequence). Trimming took 6 bases from V and 4 from J; bases not matched to a gene: 9. The length of the CDR3 is 14 residues.

The chain is built from TRBV24-1 and TRBJ2-1; no firm D call. Germline V gives CDR1 KGHDR, CDR2 SFDVKD. V dropped 4 bases and J dropped 5 bases, with 17 bases sitting between them. The CDR3 has 16 amino acids. In nucleotides, the CDR3 is TGTGCCACCAGTGACTCAGACGGACGCCTGAACAATGAGCAGTTCTTC. Translation: CATSDSDGRLNNEQFF.

By share, this clone ranks as medium-sized. This rearrangement joins TRBV19 to TRBJ1-3; a weak D match, TRBD1 (6 bases). This CDR3 region has 13 residues. Between the trimmed V and J ends, which lost 11 bases and 0 bases, there was a span of 11 bases. Germline CDR1 LNHDA, CDR2 SQIVND (reference sequence). The DNA of the CDR3 is TGTGCCTGCAGGGGTACCTCTGGAAACACCATATATTTT. Encoded protein: CACRGTSGNTIYF.

V gene TRBV5-1 combines with J gene TRBJ1-3; D gene ambiguous. The CDR3 length is 14 residues. Germline V gene lookup returns CDR1 SGHRS and CDR2 YFSETQ. The ends were cut back, 1 base at V and 2 bases at J, with 7 bases in the middle. The CDR3 DNA reads as TGCGCCAGCAGCTTGCCCGGGGCTGGAAACACCATATATTTT. Protein sequence: CASSLPGAGNTIYF.

By share of the sample, this clone is medium-sized. This chain links TRBV19 with TRBJ1-4; no clear D. The V and J ends lost 8 bases and 6 bases respectively, with 16 bases between them. This CDR3 spans 14 amino acids. Germline V gene lookup returns CDR1 LNHDA and CDR2 SQIVND (reference sequence). CDR3 residues: CASAAASGYEKLFF. CDR3 DNA: TGTGCCAGTGCAGCCGCCTCGGGGTATGAAAAACTGTTTTTT. The full variable domain, its missing parts supplied by reference TRBV19 and TRBJ1-4, is DGGITQSPKYLFRKEGQNVTLSCEQNLNHDAMYWYRQDPGQGLRLIYYSQIVNDFQKGDIAEGYSVSREKKESFPLTVTSAQKNPTAFYLCASAAASGYEKLFFGSGTQLSVL.

This clone was picked up a small number of times. CDR3 nucleotide sequence: TGCAGTGCTCCTCCGGGGGGACGGGGCACTGAAGCTTTCTTT. It translates to CSAPPGGRGTEAFF. The chain uses TRBV20-1 and TRBJ1-1; D might be TRBD1 (5 bases). The V and J ends lost 5 bases and 4 bases respectively, with 17 bases between them. CDR1 is DFQATT and CDR2 is SNEGSKA in the germline V gene (reference sequence). This CDR3 is built from 14 residues.

This clone is judged large (0.1 to 1%). This chain connects TRBV6-1 to TRBJ2-1; D perhaps matches TRBD2 (6 bases). Germline V gene lookup returns CDR1 MNHNS and CDR2 SASEGT. V shed 6 bases and J shed 8 bases, with 14 bases lying between them. CDR3 length equals 13 residues. The CDR3 reads CASRRDFTDEQFF. The CDR3 DNA reads as TGTGCCAGCAGGCGGGACTTCACGGATGAGCAGTTCTTC.

This clone was found a few times. The genes are TRBV24-1 and TRBJ2-2; 7 bases line up with TRBD2. Trimming took 7 bases from V and 0 from J; bases not matched to a gene: 4. The germline gives CDR1 KGHDR, CDR2 SFDVKD. This CDR3 contains 15 residues. CDR3 sequence: CATRSGVTNTGELFF. CDR3 DNA sequence: TGTGCCACCAGGAGCGGGGTAACGAACACCGGGGAGCTGTTTTTT.

This clone appeared a few times. V and J are TRBV6-1 and TRBJ2-7, with D possibly being TRBD1 or TRBD2 (6 bases each). The CDR3 spans 16 residues. Germline CDR1 MNHNS, CDR2 SASEGT. Between the trimmed V and J ends, which lost 5 bases and 7 bases, there was a span of 24 bases. This chain's CDR3 is CASSWEGGTTVEEQYF. CDR3 sequence (DNA): TGTGCCAGCAGTTGGGAAGGGGGGACCACCGTGGAAGAGCAGTACTTC.

V is TRBV30 and J is TRBJ2-2; maybe TRBD2 (5 bases). Germline assignment: CDR1 GTSNPN and CDR2 SVGIG (reference sequence). Between the trimmed V and J ends, which lost 6 bases and 2 bases, there was a span of 16 bases. The CDR3 loop spans 15 amino acids. CDR3 nucleotides: TGTGCCTGCACGCGCGGCGAGGGTAACACCGGGGAGCTGTTTTTT. Translating gives CACTRGEGNTGELFF. Full variable domain (remainder filled in from reference TRBV30 and TRBJ2-2): SQTIHQWPATLVQPVGSPLSLECTVEGTSNPNLYWYRQAAGRGLQLLFYSVGIGQISSEVPQNLSASRPQDRQFILSSKKLLLSDSGFYLCACTRGEGNTGELFFGEGSRLTVL.

As concerns this clone: One end of the junction fails to match germline, which may point to a read error. This chain connects TRBV3-1 to TRBJ2-5; 7 bases are a match to TRBD1. The CDR3 length is 16 residues. Looked up from germline, CDR1 is LGHDT and CDR2 is YNNKEL (reference sequence). CDR3: CSSSQDLSTGIGTQYF. For the CDR3, the DNA is TGTTCCAGCAGCCAAGATCTATCGACAGGGATAGGGACCCAGTACTTC.

J is TRBJ2-1 and V is TRBV6-2 or TRBV6-3; D uncertain. The CDR3 covers 14 residues. CDR1 is MNHEY and CDR2 is SVGEGT in the germline V gene. Trimming removed 6 bases from V and 0 bases from J, with 9 bases in between. CDR3 loop: CASSRHSSYNEQFF. CDR3 sequence (DNA): TGTGCCAGCAGCCGACATAGCTCCTACAATGAGCAGTTCTTC.

This chain links TRBV7-9 with TRBJ1-2; tentative D call: TRBD1 (5 bases). The CDR3 has 14 residues. Trimming shortened V by 5 bases and J by 3 bases, and 13 bases separated the two germline ends. Germline V gene lookup returns CDR1 SEHNR and CDR2 FQNEAQ (reference sequence). The CDR3 nucleotides read TGTGCCAGCAGCCCCTCCGGGACGGACTATGGCTACACCTTC. Protein product: CASSPSGTDYGYTF.

The V and J genes are TRBV20-1 and TRBJ1-5; tentatively, D is TRBD1 (6 bases). This CDR3 is 15 amino acids long. The ends were cut back, 0 bases at V and 7 bases at J, with 16 bases in the middle. Germline V gene sequence: CDR1 DFQATT, CDR2 SNEGSKA (reference sequence). CDR3 nucleotide sequence: TGCAGTGCTAGAGATTGGGGGGGCGAGGGGCAGCCCCAGCATTTT. Its translation: CSARDWGGEGQPQHF.

This clone occurred a few times. The chain recombines TRBV7-6 with TRBJ2-1; D call uncertain. The CDR3 contains 15 residues. V lost 4 bases, J lost 5 bases, and 15 bases lay in between. The V gene's germline CDR1 is SGHVS and CDR2 FNYEAQ. As DNA, the CDR3 is TGTGCCAGCAGCTCTTACTACGACTTGCACAATGAGCAGTTCTTC. Encoded protein: CASSSYYDLHNEQFF.

The chain uses TRBV5-1 and TRBJ2-2; D unresolved. Germline V gene sequence: CDR1 SGHRS, CDR2 YFSETQ. The V end lost 0 bases, the J end lost 4 bases, and 7 bases lay between the germline ends. The CDR3 covers 14 residues. CDR3 region: CASSLAQSTGELFF. Here the CDR3 DNA reads TGCGCCAGCAGCTTGGCGCAGAGCACCGGGGAGCTGTTTTTT.

There are many counts of this clone. This chain links TRBV20-1 with TRBJ2-1; 7 nucleotides align to TRBD1. Trimming at V came to 6 bases and at J to 3 bases, leaving 14 bases not matched to a gene. The germline V gene encodes CDR1 DFQATT and CDR2 SNEGSKA (reference sequence). The CDR3 consists of 16 residues. CDR3 sequence: CSAPPGQDHLYNEQFF. The CDR3 region has the DNA TGCAGTGCCCCCCCAGGACAGGACCATCTCTACAATGAGCAGTTCTTC.

In its sample, this clone ranks as medium-sized. CDR3 nucleotide sequence: TGTGCCAGCAGTCCGTCGGGGGCGAACACCGGGGAGCTGTTTTTT. It codes for CASSPSGANTGELFF. The chain has TRBV28 and TRBJ2-2; TRBD2 might be the D (6 bases). Germline CDR1 reads MDHEN; CDR2 reads SYDVKM. V lost 5 bases, J lost 0 bases, and 10 bases lay in between. The CDR3 is 15 amino acids.

This chain joins TRBV7-9 and TRBJ2-2, with 10 bases lining up with TRBD1. Germline V CDR1 and CDR2: SEHNR, FQNEAQ (reference sequence). The trim removed 6 bases at V and 6 bases at J, leaving 7 bases unmatched. The CDR3 has 15 residues. The CDR3 nucleotides are TGTGCCAGCAGACCCAGACAGGGGGCGTCCGGGGAGCTGTTTTTT. Protein sequence: CASRPRQGASGELFF.

The chain uses TRBV7-3 and TRBJ2-1; 7 positions agree with TRBD1. J gave up 5 bases and V 1 base, and 5 bases lay outside the gene matches. This CDR3 is built from 15 residues. CDR1 SGHTA and CDR2 FQGTGA come from the germline V gene. CDR3 amino acids: CASSLRQGTHNEQFF. As DNA, the CDR3 is TGTGCCAGCAGCTTAAGACAGGGAACCCACAATGAGCAGTTCTTC.